The 32 T cell receptor beta chains reported below all come from one sample, sequenced in a study of blood T cell repertoires in COVID-19. Sequenced by immunoSEQ multiplex PCR; TCRdb stores in-frame clones only, minus some. This table has over 150,000 clones, about 86% appearing once. Source material: PBMCs or T cells enriched from blood (not recorded which). The receptors originated from a man in his fifties who had recovered from COVID-19.

The chain has TRBV4-2 and TRBJ1-2; 9 nucleotides align to TRBD1. After removal of 3 bases from V and 2 bases from J, the junction contained 13 bases not matched to a gene. CDR1 is LGHNA and CDR2 is YNFKEQ in the germline V gene. There are 18 residues in the CDR3. The CDR3 coding sequence is TGTGCCAGCAGCCAGATCCATATTCCGGGACAGGGCAACTATGGCTACACCTTC. This translates into CASSQIHIPGQGNYGYTF.

This clone was found a few times. The V and J genes are TRBV18 and TRBJ1-2, with 8 bases fitting TRBD1. V was clipped by 3 bases and J by 3 bases; unmatched bases: 9. This CDR3 region has 16 residues. Germline-derived CDR1 and CDR2 are KGHSH and LQKENI. The CDR3 reads CASSPQTGANDYGYTF. The CDR3 DNA reads as TGTGCCAGCTCACCGCAGACAGGGGCGAACGACTATGGCTACACCTTC.

The chain uses TRBV7-2 and TRBJ2-4; possible D gene TRBD2, 6 bases. The CDR3 runs to 14 residues. Germline CDR1 reads SGHTA; CDR2 reads FQGNSA. Deletions cut 2 bases from V and 7 bases from J, with 12 bases between. CDR3 region: CASSLNTGGNIQYF. CDR3 DNA sequence: TGTGCCAGCAGCTTAAACACAGGAGGGAACATTCAGTACTTC.

V and J are TRBV20-1 and TRBJ2-7; D is undetermined. The ends were cut back, 5 bases at V and 4 bases at J, with 9 bases in the middle. CDR3 size: 11 residues. The germline gives CDR1 DFQATT, CDR2 SNEGSKA (reference sequence). CDR3 nucleotide sequence: TGCAGTGCTCGAGGTAGTTACGAGCAGTACTTC. Its translation is CSARGSYEQYF.

This clone has only a few counts. J is TRBJ1-5 and V is TRBV19, with a possible D match to TRBD1 (6 bases). The CDR3 extends over 15 amino acids. Germline assignment: CDR1 LNHDA and CDR2 SQIVND (reference sequence). Trimming pared 6 bases from V and 1 base from J, leaving 13 bases between. The CDR3 DNA reads as TGTGCCAGTAGACAGGGTATTAGGAGCAATCAGCCCCAGCATTTT. Its protein product is CASRQGIRSNQPQHF.

The chain combines TRBV7-8 with TRBJ1-4; 7 positions agree with TRBD1. Trimming at V came to 5 bases and at J to 8 bases, leaving 11 bases not matched to a gene. Germline-derived CDR1 and CDR2 are SGHVS and FQNEAQ. The CDR3 loop spans 15 amino acids. The CDR3 is CASSRGQVGGEKLFF. The DNA for the CDR3 is TGTGCCAGCAGCAGAGGACAGGTGGGGGGGGAAAAACTGTTTTTT. The full variable domain, with the rest looked up from reference TRBV7-8 and TRBJ1-4, is GAGVSQSPRYKVAKRGQDVALRCDPISGHVSLFWYQQALGQGPEFLTYFQNEAQLDKSGLPSDRFFAERPEGSVSTLKIQRTQQEDSAVYLCASSRGQVGGEKLFFGSGTQLSVL.

V and J are TRBV6-5 and TRBJ1-6; D unclear. Germline lookup yields CDR1 MNHEY and CDR2 SVGAGI. V lost 6 bases to trimming and J lost 9 bases, with 18 bases between them. The CDR3 contains 15 residues. CDR3 sequence: CASSVRDAIGSPLHF. CDR3 bases: TGTGCCAGCAGCGTTCGGGATGCCATCGGTTCACCCCTCCACTTT.

The CDR3 bases are TGTGCCAGCAGTGTTACTGGGGCCAACGTCCTGACTTTC. Translated: CASSVTGANVLTF. This chain joins TRBV12-3 or TRBV12-4 and TRBJ2-6; D unclear. The ends were cut back, 5 bases at V and 2 bases at J, with 4 bases in the middle. The CDR3 consists of 13 residues.

V is TRBV4-2 and J is TRBJ2-7; possibly TRBD1 for D (5 bases). Germline lookup yields CDR1 LGHNA and CDR2 YNFKEQ. V lost 2 bases to trimming and J lost 3 bases, with 8 bases between them. CDR3 size: 13 residues. The CDR3 region has the DNA TGTGCCAGCAGCCAATCCCAGGGCTACGAGCAGTACTTC. It encodes CASSQSQGYEQYF.

The V call is TRBV4-1, the J call TRBJ1-4; tentative D call: TRBD1 (6 bases). The CDR3 spans 16 residues. Germline loops: CDR1 MGHRA, CDR2 YSYEKL. V lost 3 bases, J lost 5 bases, and 16 bases lay in between. The CDR3 region is CASSQQGVQGNEKLFF. DNA of the CDR3: TGCGCCAGCAGCCAGCAAGGGGTTCAGGGGAATGAAAAACTGTTTTTT.

V is TRBV3-1 (or the pseudogene TRBV3-2) and J is TRBJ2-5; D ambiguous. Germline CDR1 is LGHDT and CDR2 is YNNKEL (reference sequence). V was shortened by 0 bases and J by 5 bases, with 13 bases between the two germline ends. This CDR3 contains 15 residues. In DNA, the CDR3 is TGTGCCAGCAGCCAAGAGGTCAGCCCCAGGGAGACCCAGTACTTC. Its protein is CASSQEVSPRETQYF.

V and J are TRBV11-2 and TRBJ1-6; 7 bases are shared with TRBD1. CDR3 size: 14 residues. Germline V gene data show CDR1 as SGHAT and CDR2 as FQNNGV. V was pared by 1 base and J by 9 bases, with 3 bases of the junction left unmatched. The CDR3 protein is CASSLGGDSSPLHF. CDR3 DNA sequence: TGTGCCAGCAGCTTAGGAGGGGACAGTTCACCCCTCCACTTT. Full variable domain (outside the CDR3, taken from reference TRBV11-2 and TRBJ1-6): EAGVAQSPRYKIIEKRQSVAFWCNPISGHATLYWYQQILGQGPKLLIQFQNNGVVDDSQLPKDRFSAERLKGVDSTLKIQPAKLEDSAVYLCASSLGGDSSPLHFGNGTRLTVT.

This chain links TRBV7-2 with TRBJ1-2; D call uncertain. Germline CDR1 and CDR2: SGHTA and FQGNSA. This CDR3 spans 15 amino acids. V lost 1 base to trimming and J lost 2 bases, with 11 bases between them. CDR3 residues: CASSLDPLDNYGYTF. The CDR3, as DNA: TGTGCCAGCAGCTTAGACCCCCTAGACAACTATGGCTACACCTTC. The whole variable domain, remainder taken from reference TRBV7-2 and TRBJ1-2, is GAGVSQSPSNKVTEKGKDVELRCDPISGHTALYWYRQSLGQGLEFLIYFQGNSAPDKSGLPSDRFSAERTGGSVSTLTIQRTQQEDSAVYLCASSLDPLDNYGYTFGSGTRLTVV.

The chain couples TRBV5-6 to TRBJ2-5, with a tentative D call TRBD2 (5 bases). Trimming pared 0 bases from V and 3 bases from J, leaving 9 bases between. The CDR3 runs 14 residues. Germline V CDR1 and CDR2: SGHDT, YYEEEE. The CDR3 is CASSLGVTKETQYF. The CDR3 DNA follows: TGTGCCAGCAGCTTGGGGGTGACTAAAGAGACCCAGTACTTC.

This clone has only one observation. The chain links TRBV15 to TRBJ1-3; 7 bases fit TRBD1. Germline loops: CDR1 LNHNV, CDR2 YYDKDF (reference sequence). After removal of 2 bases from V and 2 bases from J, the junction contained 6 bases not matched to a gene. The CDR3 consists of 16 residues. CDR3 region: CATSRLQGLTGNTIYF. CDR3 nucleotide sequence: TGTGCCACCAGCAGACTACAGGGGTTAACTGGAAACACCATATATTTT. Based on the CDR3 plus reference TRBV15 and TRBJ1-3, the full variable domain is DAMVIQNPRYQVTQFGKPVTLSCSQTLNHNVMYWYQQKSSQAPKLLFHYYDKDFNNEADTPDNFQSRRPNTSFCFLDIRSPGLGDTAMYLCATSRLQGLTGNTIYFGEGSWLTVV.

The V gene is TRBV7-2, the J gene TRBJ1-5; 9 bases match TRBD1. From germline, CDR1 is SGHTA and CDR2 FQGNSA. This CDR3 is 14 amino acids long. V shed 4 bases, J shed 7 bases, and the junction held 5 bases outside the gene matches. CDR3 protein: CASSWGTGWQPQHF. The CDR3 region has the DNA TGTGCCAGCAGCTGGGGGACAGGGTGGCAGCCCCAGCATTTT.

V gene TRBV29-1 combines with J gene TRBJ2-5, with D possibly matching TRBD1 (6 bases). Between the trimmed V and J ends, which lost 3 bases and 2 bases, there was a span of 10 bases. CDR1 is SQVTM, CDR2 ANQGSEA, per germline. The length of the CDR3 is 13 residues. This CDR3 is CSVEERGQETQYF. The CDR3 nucleotides are TGCAGCGTTGAGGAGAGGGGGCAAGAGACCCAGTACTTC.

The chain couples TRBV4-1 to TRBJ1-2; D is uncertain. V was shortened by 0 bases and J by 8 bases, with 13 bases between the two germline ends. Germline assignment: CDR1 MGHRA and CDR2 YSYEKL. The CDR3 has 14 residues. The CDR3 region has the DNA TGCGCCAGCAGCCAAGAAGGAGGAGGGTTAGGCTACACCTTC. It encodes CASSQEGGGLGYTF.

V and J are TRBV7-6 and TRBJ1-5; 10 nucleotides align to TRBD1. V dropped 0 bases and J dropped 2; count of bases not matched to a gene: 4. This CDR3 region has 17 residues. Germline V gives CDR1 SGHVS, CDR2 FNYEAQ. Here the CDR3 DNA reads TGTGCCAGCAGCTTAGCGCCAGGGACAGGGGGCAATCAGCCCCAGCATTTT. This codes for CASSLAPGTGGNQPQHF. The whole variable domain, remainder taken from reference TRBV7-6 and TRBJ1-5, is GAGVSQSPRYKVTKRGQDVALRCDPISGHVSLYWYRQALGQGPEFLTYFNYEAQQDKSGLPNDRFSAERPEGSISTLTIQRTEQRDSAMYRCASSLAPGTGGNQPQHFGDGTRLSIL.

This chain links TRBV6-5 with TRBJ1-5; TRBD1 agrees at 7 bases. There are 14 residues in the CDR3. Germline lookup yields CDR1 MNHEY and CDR2 SVGAGI. V lost 6 bases and J lost 3; bases outside the gene matches: 5. The CDR3 is CASRRGPDNQPQHF. CDR3 in DNA: TGTGCCAGCAGGAGGGGGCCGGACAATCAGCCCCAGCATTTT.

The chain employs TRBV2 and TRBJ2-3, with 9 bases identical to TRBD2. Per germline, CDR1 SNHLY and CDR2 FYNNEI. Germline trimming cut 6 bases from V and 4 bases from J; bases unmatched to any gene: 14. The CDR3 is 17 amino acids. CDR3 bases: TGTGCCAGCAGAGGTATCGGCGGGGGGGTCACCGCAGATACGCAGTATTTT. It encodes CASRGIGGGVTADTQYF.

This clone was counted between two and nine times. The rearrangement links TRBV10-3 to TRBJ1-5; 8 bases fit TRBD1. V was pared by 5 bases and J by 6 bases, with 6 bases of the junction left unmatched. There are 14 residues in the CDR3. Germline CDR1 and CDR2: ENHRY and SYGVKD. For the CDR3, the DNA is TGTGCCATCAGTCACGACAGGGGATTTCAGCCCCAGCATTTT. This codes for CAISHDRGFQPQHF.

V gene TRBV7-2 combines with J gene TRBJ1-4; 9 bases are shared with TRBD1. The trim removed 3 bases at V and 7 bases at J, leaving 6 bases unmatched. Germline V CDR1 and CDR2: SGHTA, FQGNSA. The CDR3 length is 15 residues. In DNA form, the CDR3 reads TGTGCCAGCAGCTTGGGGGGGACAGGGTCTGAAAAACTGTTTTTT. Translation: CASSLGGTGSEKLFF.

This clone has only one observation. The chain couples TRBV2 to TRBJ1-4; D uncertain. V was cut by 4 bases and J by 7 bases, with 10 bases left in between. CDR3 size: 13 residues. Germline V gene data show CDR1 as SNHLY and CDR2 as FYNNEI. For the CDR3, the DNA is TGTGCCAGCAGTGGCGCCCGGGGTGAAAAACTGTTTTTT. It yields the protein CASSGARGEKLFF.

V gene TRBV6-5 combines with J gene TRBJ2-5, with TRBD1 identical over 7 bases. Losses at the gene ends were 6 bases for V and 6 bases for J; bases not matched to a gene: 10. Germline V lookup: CDR1 MNHEY, CDR2 SVGAGI. This CDR3 contains 14 residues. The CDR3 nucleotides are TGTGCCAGCAGCCCCCGGACAGGTCCGAAGACCCAGTACTTC. Amino acids: CASSPRTGPKTQYF.

The chain links TRBV19 to TRBJ2-1; TRBD2 agrees at 7 bases. The CDR3 sequence is 15 residues long. Germline trimming cut 3 bases from V and 6 bases from J; bases unmatched to any gene: 8. Germline V gene sequence: CDR1 LNHDA, CDR2 SQIVND (reference sequence). The CDR3 loop is CASSMGGVIFNEQFF. In DNA form, the CDR3 reads TGTGCCAGTAGTATGGGGGGGGTGATCTTCAATGAGCAGTTCTTC. Using reference TRBV19 and TRBJ2-1 for the parts outside the CDR3, the full variable domain is DGGITQSPKYLFRKEGQNVTLSCEQNLNHDAMYWYRQDPGQGLRLIYYSQIVNDFQKGDIAEGYSVSREKKESFPLTVTSAQKNPTAFYLCASSMGGVIFNEQFFGPGTRLTVL.

The table lists this clone with a count of one. This chain joins TRBV19 and TRBJ2-7; unclear D gene. Deletions cut 5 bases from V and 2 bases from J, with 19 bases between. CDR1 and CDR2 from the germline V gene are LNHDA and SQIVND (reference sequence). CDR3 length: 16 amino acids. The CDR3 is CASSPTTGRDPYEQYF. CDR3 DNA sequence: TGTGCCAGTAGTCCGACAACTGGCAGAGATCCCTACGAGCAGTACTTC.

The table lists this clone with a few counts. Here the CDR3 DNA reads TGTGCCAGCAGCCCTTTCGGGGGGGTCACTGAAGCTTTCTTT. Its protein is CASSPFGGVTEAFF. The rearrangement uses TRBV16 and TRBJ1-1, with D perhaps matching TRBD1 (5 bases). CDR3 size: 14 residues. Germline CDR1 reads KGHSY; CDR2 reads FQNENV. Between the trimmed V and J ends, which lost 4 bases and 4 bases, there was a span of 13 bases.

The chain employs TRBV5-1 and TRBJ2-3; a possible D gene is TRBD1 (6 bases). The CDR3 extends over 18 amino acids. The V gene lost 1 base and the J gene lost 4 bases, with 22 bases spanning the gap. Germline-derived CDR1 and CDR2 are SGHRS and YFSETQ. CDR3 loop: CASSLSSGVPTRADTQYF. The CDR3 DNA follows: TGCGCCAGCAGCTTGTCGTCAGGGGTTCCGACCCGGGCAGATACGCAGTATTTT.

This chain links TRBV5-8 with TRBJ2-2, with D perhaps matching TRBD2 (5 bases). The CDR3 is 14 residues long. V shed 7 bases and J shed 0 bases, with 10 bases lying between them. Germline-derived CDR1 and CDR2 are SGHTS and YDEGEE. CDR3 DNA sequence: TGTGCCAGCCGGGATCATCCGAACACCGGGGAGCTGTTTTTT. It encodes CASRDHPNTGELFF.

Only one count was recorded for this clone. The V and J genes are TRBV4-2 and TRBJ1-1, with 7 bases matching TRBD1. V shed 3 bases, J shed 7 bases, and the junction held 5 bases outside the gene matches. The CDR3 extends over 13 amino acids. CDR1 and CDR2 (germline): LGHNA, YNFKEQ. The CDR3: CASSHAGTVEAFF. CDR3 nucleotide sequence: TGTGCCAGCAGCCATGCCGGGACAGTTGAAGCTTTCTTT.

The chain carries TRBV7-9 and TRBJ1-2, with D possibly matching TRBD1 (6 bases). Germline loops: CDR1 SEHNR, CDR2 FQNEAQ (reference sequence). The CDR3 loop spans 14 amino acids. V lost 1 base and J 2 bases, leaving 8 bases between the germline ends. For the CDR3, the DNA is TGTGCCAGCAGCTTAGTGCAGGGGAACTATGGCTACACCTTC. It yields the protein CASSLVQGNYGYTF.